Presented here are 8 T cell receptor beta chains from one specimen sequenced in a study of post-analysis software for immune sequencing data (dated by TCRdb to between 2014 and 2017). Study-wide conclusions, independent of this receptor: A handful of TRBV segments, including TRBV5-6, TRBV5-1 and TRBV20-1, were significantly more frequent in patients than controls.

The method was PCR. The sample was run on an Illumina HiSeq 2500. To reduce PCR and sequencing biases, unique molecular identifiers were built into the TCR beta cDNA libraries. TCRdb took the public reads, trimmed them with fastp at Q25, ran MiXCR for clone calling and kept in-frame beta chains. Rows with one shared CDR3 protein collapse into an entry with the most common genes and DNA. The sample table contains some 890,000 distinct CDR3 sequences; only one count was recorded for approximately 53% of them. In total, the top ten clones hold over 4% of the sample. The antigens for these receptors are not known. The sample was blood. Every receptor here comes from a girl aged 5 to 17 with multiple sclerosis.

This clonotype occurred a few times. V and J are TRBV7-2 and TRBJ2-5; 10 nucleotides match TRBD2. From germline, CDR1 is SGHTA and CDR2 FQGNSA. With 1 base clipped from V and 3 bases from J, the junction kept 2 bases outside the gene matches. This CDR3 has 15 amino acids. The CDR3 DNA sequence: TGTGCCAGCAGCTTAGTGCTAGCGGGGGAAGAGACCCAGTACTTC. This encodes CASSLVLAGEETQYF. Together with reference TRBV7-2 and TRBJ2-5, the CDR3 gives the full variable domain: GAGVSQSPSNKVTEKGKDVELRCDPISGHTALYWYRQSLGQGLEFLIYFQGNSAPDKSGLPSDRFSAERTGGSVSTLTIQRTQQEDSAVYLCASSLVLAGEETQYFGPGTRLLVL.

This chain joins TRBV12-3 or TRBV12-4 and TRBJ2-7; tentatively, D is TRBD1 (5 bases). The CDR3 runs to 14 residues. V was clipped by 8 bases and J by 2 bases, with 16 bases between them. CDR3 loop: CASGDRQQAYEQYF. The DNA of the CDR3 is TGTGCCAGCGGGGATCGACAGCAGGCCTACGAGCAGTACTTC.

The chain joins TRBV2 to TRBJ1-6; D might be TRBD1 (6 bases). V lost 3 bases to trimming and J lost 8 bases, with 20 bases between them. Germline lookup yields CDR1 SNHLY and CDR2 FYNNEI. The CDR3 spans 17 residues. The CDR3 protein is CASSDSGQLIGDSPLHF. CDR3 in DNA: TGTGCCAGCAGTGACAGCGGACAGCTGATCGGCGATTCACCCCTCCACTTT.

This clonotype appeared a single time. The CDR3 DNA is TGTGCCAGCAGCGAGCCGGGACGGCAGAGCTACACCTTC. Translation: CASSEPGRQSYTF. The chain couples TRBV9 to TRBJ1-2; the D gene is possibly TRBD1 (5 bases). Germline V CDR1 and CDR2: SGDLS, YYNGEE. V was trimmed by 3 bases and J by 9 bases, leaving 15 bases between them. CDR3 length equals 13 residues.

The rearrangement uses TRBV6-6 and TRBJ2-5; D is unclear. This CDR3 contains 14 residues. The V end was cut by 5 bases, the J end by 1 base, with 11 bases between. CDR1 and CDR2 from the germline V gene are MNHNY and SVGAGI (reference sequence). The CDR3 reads CASSDQGLQETQYF. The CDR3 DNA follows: TGTGCCAGCAGTGACCAAGGGCTCCAAGAGACCCAGTACTTC.

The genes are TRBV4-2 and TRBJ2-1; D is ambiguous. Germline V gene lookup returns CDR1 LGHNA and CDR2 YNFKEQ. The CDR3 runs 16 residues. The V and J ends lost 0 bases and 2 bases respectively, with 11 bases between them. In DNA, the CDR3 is TGTGCCAGCAGCCAAGATAGGACGCAACCCTACAATGAGCAGTTCTTC. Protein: CASSQDRTQPYNEQFF.

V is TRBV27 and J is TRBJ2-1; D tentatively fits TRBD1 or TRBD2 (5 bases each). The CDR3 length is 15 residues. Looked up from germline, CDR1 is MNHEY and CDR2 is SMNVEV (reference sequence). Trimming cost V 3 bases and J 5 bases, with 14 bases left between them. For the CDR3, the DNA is TGTGCCAGCAGTTTTCAGGGACGCCCCGACAATGAGCAGTTCTTC. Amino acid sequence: CASSFQGRPDNEQFF.

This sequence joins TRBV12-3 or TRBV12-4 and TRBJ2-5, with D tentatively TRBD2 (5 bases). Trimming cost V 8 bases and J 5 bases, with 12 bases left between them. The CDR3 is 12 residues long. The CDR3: CASRIGEETQYF. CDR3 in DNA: TGTGCCAGCCGTATCGGGGAGGAGACCCAGTACTTC.